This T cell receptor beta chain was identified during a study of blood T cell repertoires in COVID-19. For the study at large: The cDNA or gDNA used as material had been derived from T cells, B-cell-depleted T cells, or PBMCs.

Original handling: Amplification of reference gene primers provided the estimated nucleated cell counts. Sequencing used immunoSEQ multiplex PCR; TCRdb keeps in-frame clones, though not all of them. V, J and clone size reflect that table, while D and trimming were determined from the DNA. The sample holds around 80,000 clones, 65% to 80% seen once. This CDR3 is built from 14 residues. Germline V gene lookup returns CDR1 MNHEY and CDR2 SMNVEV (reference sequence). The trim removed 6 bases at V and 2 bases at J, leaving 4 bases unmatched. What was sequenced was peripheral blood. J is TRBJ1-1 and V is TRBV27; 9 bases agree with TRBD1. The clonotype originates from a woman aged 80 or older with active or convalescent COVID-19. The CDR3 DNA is TGTGCCAGCAGGGGGGACAGGGCTAACACTGAAGCTTTCTTT. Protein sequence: CASRGDRANTEAFF.